One sample yielded the 30 T cell receptor beta chains listed below, sequenced in a study of glioma-infiltrating T cells after dendritic cell vaccination (dated by TCRdb to the mid-2010s). Library preparation was by the immunoSEQ multiplex PCR assay. Not all clones reach the TCRdb copy of this immuneACCESS table, which keeps in-frame sequences only. Checked studies attribute under half of the gap to unresolved V genes and leave the rest unexplained. Within this sample are about 67,000 clones, with about four fifths of them counted one time only. The ten top clones hold around 8% of the sample. Sequences were derived from blood, sampled before dendritic cell vaccination. The receptor source for this set is a human donor with glioblastoma.

This clone appeared once. CDR3 protein: CASSLDMASGYTF. The CDR3 coding sequence is TGTGCCAGCAGCTTGGACATGGCAAGTGGCTACACCTTC. The chain has TRBV5-5 and TRBJ1-2; D uncertain. Germline V gene lookup returns CDR1 SGHKS and CDR2 YYEKEE (reference sequence). CDR3 length: 13 residues. The V end lost 0 bases, the J end lost 7 bases, and 10 bases lay between the germline ends.

V is TRBV7-2 and J is TRBJ2-7, with 9 bases aligning to TRBD1. This CDR3 contains 14 residues. CDR1 and CDR2 (germline): SGHTA, FQGNSA. V lost 1 base, J lost 4 bases, and 2 bases stayed unmatched. This CDR3 is CASSLGGQGYEQYF. The CDR3 region has the DNA TGTGCCAGCAGCTTAGGGGGACAGGGTTACGAGCAGTACTTC.

This clone was observed a few times. The rearrangement joins TRBV2 to TRBJ1-5; D might be TRBD1 (5 bases). The CDR3 consists of 14 residues. Germline V lookup: CDR1 SNHLY, CDR2 FYNNEI. The V end lost 8 bases, the J end lost 2 bases, and 13 bases lay between the germline ends. The CDR3 protein is CASSPVTGNQPQHF. The CDR3 nucleotides read TGTGCCAGCTCCCCAGTGACAGGCAATCAGCCCCAGCATTTT. Drawing the rest from reference TRBV2 and TRBJ1-5, the complete variable domain is EPEVTQTPSHQVTQMGQEVILRCVPISNHLYFYWYRQILGQKVEFLVSFYNNEISEKSEIFDDQFSVERPDGSNFTLKIRSTKLEDSAMYFCASSPVTGNQPQHFGDGTRLSIL.

The rearrangement links TRBV5-6 to TRBJ2-4, with 9 bases fitting TRBD2. Per the germline V gene, CDR1 is SGHDT and CDR2 is YYEEEE. This CDR3 has 15 amino acids. The J segment lost 6 bases and the V segment lost 0 bases, leaving 4 bases of the junction unmatched. The CDR3 here is CASSLGSGGTNIQYF. Here the CDR3 DNA reads TGTGCCAGCAGCTTGGGGAGCGGGGGGACAAACATTCAGTACTTC.

The sample holds a few counts of this clone. The J gene is TRBJ2-5, the V gene TRBV5-6; a weak D match, TRBD1 (5 bases). This CDR3 region has 15 residues. V lost 2 bases and J 5 bases, leaving 16 bases between the germline ends. CDR1 is SGHDT, CDR2 YYEEEE, per germline. This chain's CDR3 is CASSFPRRGVETQYF. The CDR3 DNA is TGTGCCAGCAGCTTCCCTAGAAGGGGTGTGGAGACCCAGTACTTC.

The CDR3: CASSLGGKNIQYF. DNA for the CDR3: TGTGCCAGCAGTTTGGGGGGAAAAAACATTCAGTACTTC. The chain couples TRBV28 to TRBJ2-4; perhaps TRBD2 as D (6 bases). V was cut by 3 bases and J by 4 bases, with 7 bases left in between. The CDR3 is 13 residues long. Looked up from germline, CDR1 is MDHEN and CDR2 is SYDVKM.

This chain connects TRBV7-9 to TRBJ1-1; D unresolved. Germline CDR1 SEHNR, CDR2 FQNEAQ (reference sequence). There are 13 residues in the CDR3. Trimming left V 1 base short and J 1 base short, with 4 bases between. DNA for the CDR3: TGTGCCAGCAGCTTAGGACAGAACACTGAAGCTTTCTTT. It translates to CASSLGQNTEAFF.

The chain carries TRBV5-1 and TRBJ2-7, with 7 bases that match TRBD1. V was pared by 0 bases and J by 2 bases, with 2 bases of the junction left unmatched. Germline lookup yields CDR1 SGHRS and CDR2 YFSETQ. CDR3 size: 14 residues. CDR3 coding DNA: TGCGCCAGCAGCTTGGCCGGGACAGCCTACGAGCAGTACTTC. Translated: CASSLAGTAYEQYF.

The chain recombines TRBV11-2 with TRBJ2-1; the D is unclear. CDR1 and CDR2 (germline): SGHAT, FQNNGV. The CDR3 loop spans 15 amino acids. Trimming shortened V by 4 bases and J by 0 bases, and 10 bases separated the two germline ends. The CDR3 loop is CASSSLKSSYNEQFF. In DNA form, the CDR3 reads TGTGCCAGCAGCTCACTTAAGAGCTCCTACAATGAGCAGTTCTTC. The variable domain in full, with the rest retrieved from reference TRBV11-2 and TRBJ2-1, is EAGVAQSPRYKIIEKRQSVAFWCNPISGHATLYWYQQILGQGPKLLIQFQNNGVVDDSQLPKDRFSAERLKGVDSTLKIQPAKLEDSAVYLCASSSLKSSYNEQFFGPGTRLTVL.

The chain is built from TRBV6-6 and TRBJ1-5, with TRBD1 identical over 7 bases. This CDR3 region has 14 residues. V shed 5 bases, J shed 6 bases, and the junction held 7 bases outside the gene matches. Germline V gene sequence: CDR1 MNHNY, CDR2 SVGAGI (reference sequence). This CDR3 reads CASSDQGEGQPQHF. The CDR3 bases are TGTGCCAGCAGTGACCAGGGGGAAGGTCAGCCCCAGCATTTT.

V usage is TRBV7-9 and J usage is TRBJ2-5; TRBD2 agrees at 12 bases. Trimming cost V 6 bases and J 3 bases; bases outside gene matches: 8. CDR3 length: 16 amino acids. Looked up from germline, CDR1 is SEHNR and CDR2 is FQNEAQ (reference sequence). CDR3 region: CASRRLTSGGEETQYF. The CDR3 coding sequence is TGTGCCAGCAGACGTTTGACTAGCGGGGGTGAAGAGACCCAGTACTTC. The whole variable domain, remainder taken from reference TRBV7-9 and TRBJ2-5, is DTGVSQNPRHKITKRGQNVTFRCDPISEHNRLYWYRQTLGQGPEFLTYFQNEAQLEKSRLLSDRFSAERPKGSFSTLEIQRTEQGDSAMYLCASRRLTSGGEETQYFGPGTRLLVL.

The V call is TRBV5-6, the J call TRBJ2-3, with 9 bases aligning to TRBD2. J gave up 5 bases and V 4 bases, and 17 bases lay outside the gene matches. The CDR3 extends over 18 amino acids. Germline CDR1 is SGHDT and CDR2 is YYEEEE. The CDR3 DNA follows: TGTGCCAGCAGCCTAAAGGGGGACACGGGACTAGCAGGAGATACGCAGTATTTT. It codes for CASSLKGDTGLAGDTQYF.

There are many counts of this clone. The chain employs TRBV11-1 and TRBJ1-4; D is undetermined. Germline CDR1 SGHAT, CDR2 FQDESV (reference sequence). Trimming took 3 bases from V and 8 from J, leaving 10 bases between them. The length of the CDR3 is 13 residues. CDR3 DNA sequence: TGTGCCAGCAGCTTTGGTAGTAGCGAAAAACTGTTTTTT. This sequence encodes CASSFGSSEKLFF.

This clone was seen a few times. The genes are TRBV5-6 and TRBJ1-3; 7 positions agree with TRBD1. J was trimmed by 5 bases and V by 4 bases; bases with no gene match: 3. CDR1 and CDR2 from the germline V gene are SGHDT and YYEEEE. CDR3 size: 13 residues. Written as DNA, the CDR3 is TGTGCCAGCAGCCTGGGACAGAGAAACACCATATATTTT. This translates into CASSLGQRNTIYF.

In its sample, this clone was seen once. The CDR3 nucleotides are TGTGCCAGTAGTATGGGGGGTCTGAACACTGAAGCTTTCTTT. This translates into CASSMGGLNTEAFF. V and J are TRBV19 and TRBJ1-1; D is possibly TRBD1 (5 bases). CDR1 and CDR2 (germline): LNHDA, SQIVND (reference sequence). The CDR3 length is 14 residues. V lost 3 bases to trimming and J lost 0 bases, with 8 bases between them.

Notes on this clone: Additional DNA sequences in this sample encode the identical CDR3. This chain links TRBV29-1 with TRBJ2-5; 10 bases agree with TRBD2. CDR3 size: 13 residues. Germline trimming cut 6 bases from V and 5 bases from J; bases unmatched to any gene: 6. Germline V gene lookup returns CDR1 SQVTM and CDR2 ANQGSEA. The CDR3 nucleotides are TGCAGCGTCCGGACTAGCGGAGGGGAGACCCAGTACTTC. This sequence encodes CSVRTSGGETQYF.

The genes are TRBV7-9 and TRBJ2-5, with a possible D match to TRBD2 (6 bases). The CDR3 extends over 15 amino acids. Between the trimmed V and J ends, which lost 5 bases and 5 bases, there was a span of 18 bases. CDR1 and CDR2 (germline): SEHNR, FQNEAQ (reference sequence). The CDR3 spells CASSPKTRLGETQYF. The CDR3 DNA reads as TGTGCCAGCAGCCCCAAGACTAGACTGGGGGAGACCCAGTACTTC.

This clone appeared once. The CDR3 nucleotides read TGTGCCATCAGCATGGACAGGGCATCTGGGGCCAACGTCCTGACTTTC. Amino acids: CAISMDRASGANVLTF. V is TRBV10-3 and J is TRBJ2-6; TRBD1 matches 8 bases. Germline V gene lookup returns CDR1 ENHRY and CDR2 SYGVKD. The CDR3 contains 16 residues. J lost 1 base, V lost 6 bases, and 5 bases had no gene match.

The gene calls are TRBV2 and TRBJ2-7; TRBD2 matches 10 bases. This CDR3 spans 18 amino acids. The junction had 9 bases not matched to a gene; V was cut back by 1 base and J by 0 bases. Germline V gene data show CDR1 as SNHLY and CDR2 as FYNNEI. CDR3 coding DNA: TGTGCCAGCAGTGAAGGGATTCTAGCGGGGGCCTTCTCCTACGAGCAGTACTTC. Protein product: CASSEGILAGAFSYEQYF.

This clone was found once. The chain uses TRBV27 and TRBJ2-2; possible D gene TRBD1, 6 bases. Between the trimmed V and J ends, which lost 6 bases and 4 bases, there was a span of 15 bases. Looked up from germline, CDR1 is MNHEY and CDR2 is SMNVEV (reference sequence). This CDR3 has 15 residues. CDR3 loop: CASRISGQSTGELFF. CDR3 sequence (DNA): TGTGCCAGCAGGATTTCGGGACAATCCACCGGGGAGCTGTTTTTT.

This chain joins TRBV4-1 and TRBJ2-1; 7 bases fit TRBD1. Germline V lookup: CDR1 MGHRA, CDR2 YSYEKL. The CDR3 has 16 residues. V was clipped by 5 bases and J by 2 bases; unmatched bases: 9. Written as DNA, the CDR3 is TGCGCCAGCAGCGACCCGGGACAGACAACCTACAATGAGCAGTTCTTC. Translated, it gives CASSDPGQTTYNEQFF.

V and J are TRBV15 and TRBJ2-7; 7 bases align to TRBD1. CDR3 length: 14 amino acids. With V trimmed by 3 bases and J by 0 bases, 2 bases remained unmatched. The germline CDR1 and CDR2 sequences are LNHNV and YYDKDF (reference sequence). Here the CDR3 reads CATSRGQNSYEQYF. The CDR3 DNA follows: TGTGCCACCAGCAGGGGACAGAACTCCTACGAGCAGTACTTC. Combining the CDR3 with reference TRBV15 and TRBJ2-7 gives the whole variable domain DAMVIQNPRYQVTQFGKPVTLSCSQTLNHNVMYWYQQKSSQAPKLLFHYYDKDFNNEADTPDNFQSRRPNTSFCFLDIRSPGLGDTAMYLCATSRGQNSYEQYFGPGTRLTVT.

The genes are TRBV2 and TRBJ1-1, with a possible D match to TRBD1 (6 bases). Germline lookup yields CDR1 SNHLY and CDR2 FYNNEI. The germline V and J ends were trimmed by 4 bases and 0 bases, with 9 bases remaining between them. CDR3 length equals 14 residues. In DNA form, the CDR3 reads TGTGCCAGCAGTGTCGACAGGATGAACACTGAAGCTTTCTTT. Translating gives CASSVDRMNTEAFF.

This clone has only a few counts. CDR3 sequence (DNA): TGTGCCAGTAAGAGGACGGGAAAGGCCTACGAGCAGTACTTC. Translation gives CASKRTGKAYEQYF. The chain uses TRBV19 and TRBJ2-7; D is possibly TRBD2 (5 bases). Trimming took 7 bases from V and 2 from J, leaving 15 bases between them. Germline lookup yields CDR1 LNHDA and CDR2 SQIVND (reference sequence). The CDR3 covers 14 residues.

J is TRBJ2-2 and V is TRBV6-4; a weak D match, TRBD2 (6 bases). The germline V gene encodes CDR1 MRHNA and CDR2 SNTAGT. There are 15 residues in the CDR3. The V and J ends lost 6 bases and 2 bases respectively, with 13 bases between them. CDR3 nucleotides: TGTGCCAGCAGCCCAAGCGGGCCTAACACCGGGGAGCTGTTTTTT. This gives the protein CASSPSGPNTGELFF.

The V and J genes are TRBV5-1 and TRBJ1-2, with D possibly being TRBD1 (6 bases). Trimming left V 5 bases short and J 5 bases short, with 13 bases between. This CDR3 region has 13 residues. Germline V gene sequence: CDR1 SGHRS, CDR2 YFSETQ. The CDR3 DNA is TGCGCCAGCAGACCGGGACAAAGGTATGGCTACACCTTC. Its protein is CASRPGQRYGYTF.

This chain links TRBV7-9 with TRBJ2-3, with 8 bases identical to TRBD1. Per the germline V gene, CDR1 is SEHNR and CDR2 is FQNEAQ (reference sequence). The V segment lost 5 bases and the J segment 3 bases; nucleotides outside the gene matches: 4. CDR3 length equals 14 residues. The chain's CDR3 is CASSPGTGTDTQYF. CDR3 sequence (DNA): TGTGCCAGCAGCCCCGGGACAGGAACAGATACGCAGTATTTT.

The genes are TRBV19 and TRBJ1-1; unclear D gene. The CDR3 is 14 amino acids. Germline loops: CDR1 LNHDA, CDR2 SQIVND (reference sequence). Trimming pared 3 bases from V and 4 bases from J, leaving 12 bases between. CDR3 DNA sequence: TGTGCCAGTAGTATGCGGCACTATGGCACTGAAGCTTTCTTT. It translates to CASSMRHYGTEAFF.

J is TRBJ1-1 and V is TRBV30; the D is unclear. The CDR3 extends over 13 amino acids. Germline V gene lookup returns CDR1 GTSNPN and CDR2 SVGIG (reference sequence). V was clipped by 1 base and J by 3 bases, with 9 bases between them. CDR3 nucleotides: TGTGCCTGGAGTGAGCGACGGGACACTGAAGCTTTCTTT. It encodes CAWSERRDTEAFF.

This chain joins TRBV9 and TRBJ1-3; D is ambiguous. Germline CDR1 reads SGDLS; CDR2 reads YYNGEE. The V and J ends lost 0 bases and 8 bases respectively, with 15 bases between them. The CDR3 loop spans 15 amino acids. The CDR3 DNA follows: TGTGCCAGCAGCGTAGGGCGGATAGAGAGGGACACCATATATTTT. This encodes CASSVGRIERDTIYF.